Listed here are 28 T cell receptor beta chains from one sample, sequenced in a study of blood T cell repertoires in COVID-19. Using immunoSEQ multiplex PCR, the repertoire was profiled, and TCRdb retains in-frame clones only, with some absent. The table has over 250,000 clones, about nine tenths seen once. The material sequenced was peripheral blood. These receptors were taken from a man aged 40-50 years who had recovered from COVID-19.

This clone has more than one count but fewer than ten. V usage is TRBV7-9 and J usage is TRBJ2-1; the match to TRBD2 covers 8 bases. Trimming at V came to 5 bases and at J to 2 bases, leaving 8 bases not matched to a gene. Per the germline V gene, CDR1 is SEHNR and CDR2 is FQNEAQ (reference sequence). The CDR3 has 16 amino acids. The CDR3 region is CASSPRGSGAYNEQFF. As DNA, the CDR3 is TGTGCCAGCAGCCCGCGTGGTAGCGGGGCCTACAATGAGCAGTTCTTC.

The genes are TRBV28 and TRBJ1-1; TRBD1 matches 12 bases. The CDR3 runs to 16 residues. J was trimmed by 1 base and V by 8 bases; bases with no gene match: 8. Per the germline V gene, CDR1 is MDHEN and CDR2 is SYDVKM. The CDR3 DNA follows: TGTGCCAGCCGCCCCGGGACAGGGGGCTGGAACACTGAAGCTTTCTTT. Its translation is CASRPGTGGWNTEAFF.

This clone came up a few times. The chain uses TRBV6-4 and TRBJ2-7; D perhaps matches TRBD2 (6 bases). Trimming took 1 base from V and 7 from J, leaving 11 bases between them. Germline V CDR1 and CDR2: MRHNA, SNTAGT. This CDR3 is 13 amino acids long. The CDR3 DNA sequence: TGTGCCAGCAGTGACTGGCGGGAACCGGAGCAGTACTTC. Translated, it gives CASSDWREPEQYF.

The chain combines TRBV2 with TRBJ1-6, with TRBD1 as a possible D gene (5 bases). The V end was cut by 6 bases, the J end by 9 bases, with 21 bases between. The CDR3 is 16 residues long. The germline V gene encodes CDR1 SNHLY and CDR2 FYNNEI. The CDR3 protein is CASRPPLGGMSSPLHF. The DNA for the CDR3 is TGTGCCAGCAGACCTCCACTGGGGGGAATGAGTTCACCCCTCCACTTT.

The chain employs TRBV5-4 and TRBJ2-3, with D hard to call. CDR3 length equals 13 residues. The V end was cut by 4 bases, the J end by 6 bases, with 12 bases between. From germline, CDR1 is SGHNT and CDR2 YYREEE (reference sequence). The chain's CDR3 is CASSILTGDTQYF. The CDR3 bases are TGTGCCAGCAGCATTTTGACCGGGGATACGCAGTATTTT. Using reference TRBV5-4 and TRBJ2-3 for the parts outside the CDR3, the full variable domain is ETGVTQSPTHLIKTRGQQVTLRCSSQSGHNTVSWYQQALGQGPQFIFQYYREEENGRGNFPPRFSGLQFPNYSSELNVNALELDDSALYLCASSILTGDTQYFGPGTRLTVL.

The V call is TRBV7-2, the J call TRBJ2-3, with D possibly TRBD1 on 6 matching bases. In germline, CDR1 is SGHTA, CDR2 FQGNSA. The CDR3 runs 18 residues. V was trimmed by 3 bases and J by 0 bases, leaving 19 bases between them. CDR3 in DNA: TGTGCCAGCAGCTTCCGGGCCCCTAGGGGGTTTAGCACAGATACGCAGTATTTT. Its translation is CASSFRAPRGFSTDTQYF.

The chain employs TRBV5-6 and TRBJ2-3, with TRBD1 as a possible D gene (6 bases). The CDR3 is made up of 15 amino acids. V was cut by 0 bases and J by 1 base, with 9 bases left in between. CDR1 and CDR2 from the germline V gene are SGHDT and YYEEEE. This CDR3 reads CASSLGTVGTDTQYF. The CDR3 DNA is TGTGCCAGCAGCTTGGGGACAGTGGGCACAGATACGCAGTATTTT.

A word on this clone: The same CDR3 is also encoded by other DNA sequences in this sample. J is TRBJ1-2 and V is TRBV7-2, with TRBD1 as a possible D gene (6 bases). This CDR3 region has 15 residues. CDR1 is SGHTA, CDR2 FQGNSA, per germline. V lost 1 base and J 6 bases, leaving 15 bases between the germline ends. The CDR3 sequence is CASSLDAGRTDGYTF. The CDR3 coding sequence is TGTGCCAGCAGCTTAGACGCAGGGCGGACAGATGGCTACACCTTC.

This chain links TRBV10-3 with TRBJ1-3, with D possibly TRBD1 on 5 matching bases. The CDR3 spans 13 residues. Germline CDR1 is ENHRY and CDR2 is SYGVKD. Trimming removed 6 bases at V and 4 bases at J, with 10 bases between. For the CDR3, the DNA is TGTGCCATCAGATCGGGGGAAGGAAACACCATATATTTT. Translating it yields CAIRSGEGNTIYF.

The chain uses TRBV9 and TRBJ2-7; 10 bases map to TRBD2. This CDR3 region has 16 residues. Germline V lookup: CDR1 SGDLS, CDR2 YYNGEE. The junction had 9 bases not matched to a gene; V was cut back by 4 bases and J by 2 bases. The CDR3 here is CASSPGSGLAAYEQYF. The CDR3 coding sequence is TGTGCCAGCAGCCCCGGATCAGGACTAGCGGCCTACGAGCAGTACTTC. Together with reference TRBV9 and TRBJ2-7, the CDR3 gives the full variable domain: DSGVTQTPKHLITATGQRVTLRCSPRSGDLSVYWYQQSLDQGLQFLIQYYNGEERAKGNILERFSAQQFPDLHSELNLSSLELGDSALYFCASSPGSGLAAYEQYFGPGTRLTVT.

The V call is TRBV3-1 (or the pseudogene TRBV3-2), the J call TRBJ2-1; 9 bases match TRBD2. The V gene end was trimmed by 5 bases and the J gene end by 8 bases; junction bases not matched to a gene: 13. Germline V lookup: CDR1 LGHDT, CDR2 YNNKEL (reference sequence). CDR3 length: 16 amino acids. The chain's CDR3 is CASSKLLLAGNDEQFF. CDR3 DNA sequence: TGTGCCAGCAGCAAGCTACTGCTAGCGGGAAACGATGAGCAGTTCTTC.

The chain has TRBV13 and TRBJ2-7, with unresolved D. This CDR3 contains 16 residues. Between the trimmed V and J ends, which lost 4 bases and 3 bases, there was a span of 19 bases. Germline CDR1 reads PRHDT; CDR2 reads FYEKMQ (reference sequence). CDR3 sequence (DNA): TGTGCCAGCAGCTATCCCCTTTTGGGCACCAACTACGAGCAGTACTTC. Protein product: CASSYPLLGTNYEQYF.

Here the CDR3 DNA reads TGTGCCACCTCCCCGGAGACAGGGGCGGGAAACACCATATATTTT. Translation gives CATSPETGAGNTIYF. The chain employs TRBV24-1 and TRBJ1-3; TRBD1 aligns across 8 bases. This CDR3 comprises 15 residues. Germline-derived CDR1 and CDR2 are KGHDR and SFDVKD. V shed 9 bases and J 4 bases; nucleotides not matched to a gene: 10.

The rearrangement links TRBV6-1 to TRBJ2-7; weak D call: TRBD2 (6 bases). This CDR3 region has 13 residues. The germline V gene has CDR1 MNHNS and CDR2 SASEGT. V was cut by 3 bases and J by 4 bases, with 10 bases left in between. DNA for the CDR3: TGTGCCAGCAGTGAGCCCGGGACTTACGAGCAGTACTTC. It yields the protein CASSEPGTYEQYF.

The chain links TRBV5-6 to TRBJ2-1; 9 bases align to TRBD2. CDR1 is SGHDT, CDR2 YYEEEE, per germline. J was trimmed by 12 bases and V by 0 bases; bases with no gene match: 4. The CDR3 contains 13 residues. CDR3 residues: CASSLDSAGGQFF. The CDR3 nucleotides read TGTGCCAGCAGCTTGGATTCAGCGGGGGGGCAGTTCTTC.

The sample holds one count of this clone. V usage is TRBV29-1 and J usage is TRBJ1-1; 7 bases are shared with TRBD1. Trimming at V came to 7 bases and at J to 1 base, leaving 3 bases not matched to a gene. CDR1 is SQVTM, CDR2 ANQGSEA, per germline. The CDR3 covers 12 residues. The CDR3 protein is CSARTGNTEAFF. The CDR3 DNA reads as TGCAGCGCCCGGACAGGGAACACTGAAGCTTTCTTT. Combining the CDR3 with reference TRBV29-1 and TRBJ1-1 gives the whole variable domain SAVISQKPSRDICQRGTSLTIQCQVDSQVTMMFWYRQQPGQSLTLIATANQGSEATYESGFVIDKFPISRPNLTFSTLTVSNMSPEDSSIYLCSARTGNTEAFFGQGTRLTVV.

J is TRBJ2-3 and V is TRBV11-2; possibly TRBD1 for D (6 bases). V was pared by 3 bases and J by 2 bases, with 12 bases between. Germline CDR1 reads SGHAT; CDR2 reads FQNNGV. The CDR3 is 15 amino acids. CDR3 sequence (DNA): TGTGCCAGCAGCTTGAGGGACACAATCACAGATACGCAGTATTTT. Protein: CASSLRDTITDTQYF.

This clone was observed a single time. The chain carries TRBV6-2 or TRBV6-3 and TRBJ2-2; D is possibly TRBD1 (5 bases). Deletions cut 5 bases from V and 9 bases from J, with 10 bases between. The germline gives CDR1 MNHEY, CDR2 SVGEGT. This CDR3 comprises 12 residues. CDR3 nucleotide sequence: TGTGCCAGCAGTGCAGGGCCACGGGAGCTGTTTTTT. Translation: CASSAGPRELFF.

This chain connects TRBV5-6 to TRBJ1-1; 8 bases fit TRBD1. Germline V gives CDR1 SGHDT, CDR2 YYEEEE. This CDR3 is built from 15 residues. Trimming cost V 5 bases and J 7 bases; bases outside gene matches: 13. DNA of the CDR3: TGTGCCAGCAGATTATTGACAGGGGTTCTTGGTGAAGCTTTCTTT. It translates to CASRLLTGVLGEAFF.

The V gene is TRBV27, the J gene TRBJ1-2; 7 nucleotides agree with TRBD1. V shed 5 bases, J shed 3 bases, and the junction held 6 bases outside the gene matches. Germline loops: CDR1 MNHEY, CDR2 SMNVEV (reference sequence). The CDR3 totals 14 residues. The CDR3 bases are TGTGCCAGCAGTCCGGGACAGCGATACTATGGCTACACCTTC. It encodes CASSPGQRYYGYTF.

This chain uses TRBV7-3 with TRBJ2-7, with 11 positions matching TRBD2. After removal of 5 bases from V and 7 bases from J, the junction contained 7 bases not matched to a gene. Germline V CDR1 and CDR2: SGHTA, FQGTGA. The CDR3 runs to 14 residues. The CDR3 sequence is CASSTLAGGGEQYF. The CDR3, as DNA: TGTGCCAGCAGCACTCTAGCGGGAGGAGGAGAGCAGTACTTC.

The chain employs TRBV6-5 and TRBJ2-3, with D possibly matching TRBD2 (5 bases). CDR1 and CDR2 (germline): MNHEY, SVGAGI. Trimming took 8 bases from V and 2 from J, leaving 14 bases between them. This CDR3 has 14 residues. The CDR3 bases are TGTGCCAGCCCCGGGGAGCGGAACACAGATACGCAGTATTTT. Amino acid sequence: CASPGERNTDTQYF.

J is TRBJ2-3 and V is TRBV9; a possible D gene is TRBD1 (5 bases). Trimming removed 3 bases at V and 1 base at J, with 9 bases between. This CDR3 region has 14 residues. From germline, CDR1 is SGDLS and CDR2 YYNGEE. The CDR3, as DNA: TGTGCCAGCAGCGAGGGGTCGGGCACAGATACGCAGTATTTT. Translated: CASSEGSGTDTQYF.

CDR3 residues: CASSLQGYYGYTF. In nucleotides, the CDR3 is TGTGCCAGCAGCTTACAGGGGTACTATGGCTACACCTTC. The rearrangement uses TRBV7-9 and TRBJ1-2; tentatively, D is TRBD1 (6 bases). The CDR3 is 13 amino acids. The V gene's germline CDR1 is SEHNR and CDR2 FQNEAQ (reference sequence). V shed 2 bases and J shed 3 bases, with 7 bases lying between them.

The V and J genes are TRBV19 and TRBJ1-1; D may be TRBD1 (6 bases). CDR3 length equals 15 residues. Trimming took off 6 bases at V and 0 bases at J, with 14 bases between the two ends. Germline V CDR1 and CDR2: LNHDA, SQIVND (reference sequence). The CDR3 loop reads CASRERGGMNTEAFF. CDR3 in DNA: TGTGCCAGTAGAGAAAGGGGGGGAATGAACACTGAAGCTTTCTTT.

The chain uses TRBV12-3 or TRBV12-4 and TRBJ2-3, with 7 bases aligning to TRBD2. The CDR3 covers 13 residues. Trimming at V came to 6 bases and at J to 5 bases, leaving 5 bases not matched to a gene. The DNA for the CDR3 is TGTGCCAGCAGGCGGGAGATCAGAGATACGCAGTATTTT. The encoded protein is CASRREIRDTQYF.

There are many counts of this clone. The rearrangement joins TRBV3-1 (or the pseudogene TRBV3-2) to TRBJ2-2; 7 nucleotides match TRBD2. J was trimmed by 7 bases and V by 8 bases; bases with no gene match: 7. Germline assignment: CDR1 LGHDT and CDR2 YNNKEL (reference sequence). CDR3 length: 13 amino acids. The CDR3, as DNA: TGTGCCAGCCGGGGGAGGGCCCACGGGGAGCTGTTTTTT. It specifies CASRGRAHGELFF.

The V call is TRBV10-2, the J call TRBJ2-7; 7 nucleotides align to TRBD1. V dropped 3 bases and J dropped 0; count of bases not matched to a gene: 11. The germline V gene encodes CDR1 WSHSY and CDR2 SAAADI. The CDR3 loop spans 17 amino acids. CDR3 loop: CASSEYYRGLDSYEQYF. CDR3 in DNA: TGCGCCAGCAGTGAATATTACAGGGGCTTAGACTCCTACGAGCAGTACTTC.